Listed here are 5 T cell receptor beta chains from one sample, sequenced in a study of tumor T cells in aggressive B-cell lymphoma. The method was immunoSEQ multiplex PCR; TCRdb's version includes in-frame clones alone and lacks a portion of them. The table lists thousands of clones, roughly four fifths of them singletons. Material for sequencing was tumor tissue. These receptors were collected from an adult with diffuse large B cell lymphoma.

V usage is TRBV11-3 and J usage is TRBJ2-3, with 8 bases matching TRBD1. Germline-derived CDR1 and CDR2 are SGHNT and YENEEA. Trimming at V came to 5 bases and at J to 5 bases, leaving 9 bases not matched to a gene. The CDR3 is made up of 15 amino acids. The CDR3 region is CASSPGQGLGDTQYF. In DNA, the CDR3 is TGTGCCAGCAGCCCCGGACAGGGTCTCGGAGATACGCAGTATTTT. The full variable domain, its missing parts supplied by reference TRBV11-3 and TRBJ2-3, is EAGVVQSPRYKIIEKKQPVAFWCNPISGHNTLYWYLQNLGQGPELLIRYENEEAVDDSQLPKDRFSAERLKGVDSTLKIQPAELGDSAVYLCASSPGQGLGDTQYFGPGTRLTVL.

The chain joins TRBV7-3 to TRBJ1-1; D is unresolved. V lost 3 bases and J 2 bases, leaving 7 bases between the germline ends. The CDR3 sequence is 13 residues long. Germline loops: CDR1 SGHTA, CDR2 FQGTGA. Here the CDR3 reads CASSLGYNTEAFF. In DNA form, the CDR3 reads TGTGCCAGCAGCTTGGGCTATAACACTGAAGCTTTCTTT. Full variable domain (outside the CDR3, taken from reference TRBV7-3 and TRBJ1-1): GAGVSQTPSNKVTEKGKYVELRCDPISGHTALYWYRQSLGQGPEFLIYFQGTGAADDSGLPNDRFFAVRPEGSVSTLKIQRTERGDSAVYLCASSLGYNTEAFFGQGTRLTVV.

This rearrangement joins TRBV27 to TRBJ2-7, with 9 bases aligning to TRBD1. The J segment lost 5 bases and the V segment lost 8 bases, leaving 7 bases of the junction unmatched. The CDR3 sequence is 13 residues long. Germline V CDR1 and CDR2: MNHEY, SMNVEV (reference sequence). CDR3 nucleotide sequence: TGTGCCAGCCGGACAGGGGCCTCTAACGAGCAGTACTTC. Translating it yields CASRTGASNEQYF.

J is TRBJ1-5 and V is TRBV18; possible D gene TRBD1, 5 bases. Trimming removed 6 bases from V and 1 base from J, with 13 bases in between. The CDR3 consists of 15 residues. The germline V gene has CDR1 KGHSH and CDR2 LQKENI. CDR3: CASSKGRVSNQPQHF. CDR3 sequence (DNA): TGTGCCAGCTCGAAGGGGAGGGTAAGCAATCAGCCCCAGCATTTT.

The gene calls are TRBV7-9 and TRBJ2-2; weak D call: TRBD1 (5 bases). Germline assignment: CDR1 SEHNR and CDR2 FQNEAQ (reference sequence). This CDR3 has 15 residues. V was clipped by 2 bases and J by 3 bases, with 10 bases between them. This chain's CDR3 is CASSLLLGDTGELFF. CDR3 bases: TGTGCCAGCAGCTTACTCTTAGGGGACACCGGGGAGCTGTTTTTT.